This T cell receptor (beta chain) appears in the sequencing data of a study of blood T cell repertoires in COVID-19. This CDR3 contains 14 residues. The V and J ends lost 0 bases and 6 bases, in that order; junction bases with no gene match: 5. The assay was immunoSEQ multiplex PCR, and TCRdb's table has in-frame clones only and misses some. The table shows around 200,000 clones, with about nine tenths occurring only once. Cohort 3 recovery required two negative PCRs, clearance, or symptom resolution. The sample taken for sequencing was PBMCs or T cells enriched from blood (not recorded which). The gene calls are TRBV23-1 and TRBJ2-7; 7 bases are a match to TRBD2. TRBV23-1 is known as an ORF, though its function is uncertain. The receptor was derived from a man aged 30 to 45 who had recovered from COVID-19. The chain's CDR3 is CASSQSIGRGEQYF. DNA of the CDR3: TGCGCCAGCAGTCAATCGATTGGGAGGGGCGAGCAGTACTTC.